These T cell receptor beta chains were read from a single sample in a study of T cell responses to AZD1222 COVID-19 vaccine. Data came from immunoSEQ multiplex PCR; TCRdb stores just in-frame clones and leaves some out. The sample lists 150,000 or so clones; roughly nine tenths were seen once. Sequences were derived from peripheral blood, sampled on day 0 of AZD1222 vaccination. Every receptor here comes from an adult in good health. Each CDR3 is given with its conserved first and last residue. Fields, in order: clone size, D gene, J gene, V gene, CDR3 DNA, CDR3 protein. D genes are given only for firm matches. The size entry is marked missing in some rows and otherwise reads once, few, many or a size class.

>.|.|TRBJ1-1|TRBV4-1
TGCGCCAGCAGCCAGGCCGGGACGCCAATTGGTGAAGCTTTCTTT
CASSQAGTPIGEAFF
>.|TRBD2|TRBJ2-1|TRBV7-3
TGTGCCAGCAGCCAATCCGGGACTACATTCTACAATGAGCAGTTCTTC
CASSQSGTTFYNEQFF
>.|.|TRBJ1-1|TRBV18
TGTGCCAGCTCACCAACCAGCCTAGGTCCGAACACTGAAGCTTTCTTT
CASSPTSLGPNTEAFF
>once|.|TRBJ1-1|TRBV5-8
TGTGCCAGCCGATTCGGCACTGAAGCTTTCTTT
CASRFGTEAFF
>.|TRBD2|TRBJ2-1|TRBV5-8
TGTGCCAGCAGCTTGTCTCTAGCGGGGGGTATTTATGAGCAGTTCTTC
CASSLSLAGGIYEQFF
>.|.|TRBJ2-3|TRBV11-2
TGTGCCAGCAGCTCAACAGATACGCAGTATTTT
CASSSTDTQYF
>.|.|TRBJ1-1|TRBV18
TGTGCCAGCTCACCGGGCAGGAAGAACACTGAAGCTTTCTTT
CASSPGRKNTEAFF
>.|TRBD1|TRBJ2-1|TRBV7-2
TGTGCCAGCGACGGGACAGGGGTAGGGAATGAGCAGTTCTTC
CASDGTGVGNEQFF
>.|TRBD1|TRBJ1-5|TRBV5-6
TGTGCCAGCAGCTTGGGATTGGGACAGGGATATAGCAATCAGCCCCAGCATTTT
CASSLGLGQGYSNQPQHF
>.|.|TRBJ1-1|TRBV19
TGTGCCAGTAGTATGGGGCCGAACAGGAACACTGAAGCTTTCTTT
CASSMGPNRNTEAFF
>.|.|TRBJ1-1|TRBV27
TGTGCCAGCAGTTTGAAGAGAATGAACACTGAAGCTTTCTTT
CASSLKRMNTEAFF
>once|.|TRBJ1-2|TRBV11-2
TGTGCCAGCAGCCCCGGAGGGCCGGGGAATGGCTACACCTTC
CASSPGGPGNGYTF
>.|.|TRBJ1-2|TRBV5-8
TGTGCCAGCAGCTTACGCAGCTATGGCTACACCTTC
CASSLRSYGYTF
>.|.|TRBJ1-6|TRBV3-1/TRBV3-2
TGTGCCAGCAGCCAAGAAACCAGGGGTAATTCACCCCTCCACTTT
CASSQETRGNSPLHF
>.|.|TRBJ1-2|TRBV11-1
TGTGCCAGCAGCTTAGGGCAGGAGTATGGCTACACCTTC
CASSLGQEYGYTF
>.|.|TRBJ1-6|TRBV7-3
TGTGCCAGCAGCTTAAGCTCCTATAATTCACCCCTCCACTTT
CASSLSSYNSPLHF
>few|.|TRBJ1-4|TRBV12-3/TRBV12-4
TGTGCCAGCAGCAGGACATCTCAACTGTTTTTT
CASSRTSQLFF
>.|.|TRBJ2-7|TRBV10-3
TGTGCCATCAGTGGAACCGGGACTCACTCCTACGAGCAGTACTTC
CAISGTGTHSYEQYF
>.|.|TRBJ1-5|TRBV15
TGTGCCACCAGCAGAGATCTGGTTGGCAGCAATCAGCCCCAGCATTTT
CATSRDLVGSNQPQHF
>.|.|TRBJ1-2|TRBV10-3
TGTGCCATCACCCCCTTTGCGCCGGTCGCAGCTAACTATGGCTACACCTTC
CAITPFAPVAANYGYTF
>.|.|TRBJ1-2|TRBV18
TGTGCCAGCTCACAGGGGGAGGACTATGGCTACACCTTC
CASSQGEDYGYTF
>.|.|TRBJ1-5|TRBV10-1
TGCGCCAGCAGTGGTTGGTCATCGGATCAGCCCCAGCATTTT
CASSGWSSDQPQHF
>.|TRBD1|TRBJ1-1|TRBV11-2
TGTGCCAGCAGCTTGGGGGGACAGGGGATTATGGCTTTCTTT
CASSLGGQGIMAFF
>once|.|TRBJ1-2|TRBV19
TGTGCCAGTAGTAGGGCAGGAATATGGTATGGCTACACCTTC
CASSRAGIWYGYTF
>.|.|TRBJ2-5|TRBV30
TGTGCCTGGGCAAGGGAGACCCAGTACTTC
CAWARETQYF
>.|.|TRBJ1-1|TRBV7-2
TGTGCCAGCAGCTTATATGCGGGGTCCAACACTGAAGCTTTCTTT
CASSLYAGSNTEAFF
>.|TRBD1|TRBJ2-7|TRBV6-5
TGTGCCAGCAGCACCGGGACAGGGTACGAGCAGTACTTC
CASSTGTGYEQYF
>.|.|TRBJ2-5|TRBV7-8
TGTGCCAGCAGCCAACCCCTAGAGACCCAGTACTTC
CASSQPLETQYF
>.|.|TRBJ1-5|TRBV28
TGTGCCAGCAGTTTATTCCAGGGCGGGTATAGCAATCAGCCCCAGCATTTT
CASSLFQGGYSNQPQHF
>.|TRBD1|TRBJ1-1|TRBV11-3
TGTGCCAGAGGGGGCGGTTCGGACACTGAAGCTTTCTTT
CARGGGSDTEAFF
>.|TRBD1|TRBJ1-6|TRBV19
TGTGCCAGTAGTAGGAAGGACAGGGATGGTTCACCCCTCCACTTT
CASSRKDRDGSPLHF
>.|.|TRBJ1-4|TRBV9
TGTGCCAGCAGCGGAGGGGGGGCAACTAATGAAAAACTGTTTTTT
CASSGGGATNEKLFF
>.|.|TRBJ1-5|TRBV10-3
TGTGCCATCAGTGAGAGGGACCCCGATAGCAATCAGCCCCAGCATTTT
CAISERDPDSNQPQHF
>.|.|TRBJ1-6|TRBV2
TGTGCCAGTAATCGAGATTCACCCCTCCACTTT
CASNRDSPLHF
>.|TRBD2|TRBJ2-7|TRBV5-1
TGCGCCAGCAGCCGGCAATTAGCGGGGTACTCCTACGAGCAGTACTTC
CASSRQLAGYSYEQYF
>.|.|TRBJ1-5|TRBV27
TGTGCCAGCAGTTTACGGCAGGTTGGTAATCAGCCCCAGCATTTT
CASSLRQVGNQPQHF
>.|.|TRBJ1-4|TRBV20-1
TGCAGTGCTCAACTTGAAAAACTGTTTTTT
CSAQLEKLFF
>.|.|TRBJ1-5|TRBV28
TGTGCCAGCAGTGGACGGACAGTTGGCAATCAGCCCCAGCATTTT
CASSGRTVGNQPQHF
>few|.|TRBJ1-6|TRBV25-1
TGTGCCAGCAGTGAACTCGGGCAGAATTCACCCCTCCACTTT
CASSELGQNSPLHF
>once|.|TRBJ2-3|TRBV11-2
TGTGCCAGCAGCCTTTGGACATTCTTCACAGATACGCAGTATTTT
CASSLWTFFTDTQYF
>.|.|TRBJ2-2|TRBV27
TGTGCCAGCAGTTACCTCTGGGACGCCCTAGGCACCGGGGAGCTGTTTTTT
CASSYLWDALGTGELFF
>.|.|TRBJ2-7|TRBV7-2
TGTGCCAGCAGCTTCCAGAACGATGGATACGAGCAGTACTTC
CASSFQNDGYEQYF
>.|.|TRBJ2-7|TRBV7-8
TGTGCCAGCAGCTTACTGGCAGGTTCCTACGAGCAGTACTTC
CASSLLAGSYEQYF
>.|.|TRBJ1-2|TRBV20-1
TGCAGTGCTAGGCGTGAAAAGGGCTACACCTTC
CSARREKGYTF
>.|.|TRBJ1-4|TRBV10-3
TGTGCCATCAGTGGAAGGGCGAATGAAAAACTGTTTTTT
CAISGRANEKLFF
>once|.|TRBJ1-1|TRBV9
TGTGCCAGCAGCGCCCTCCCCCAGGCGACGAACACTGAAGCTTTCTTT
CASSALPQATNTEAFF
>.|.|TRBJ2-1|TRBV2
TGTGCCAGCAGTGTGGGGACGCGGCAGTTCTTC
CASSVGTRQFF
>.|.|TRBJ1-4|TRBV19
TGTGCCAGTAGTGCCCCCTGGGAAGGCGAAAAACTGTTTTTT
CASSAPWEGEKLFF
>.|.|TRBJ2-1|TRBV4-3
TGCGCCAGCAGCCAAGATAGTAAAGATTACAATGAGCAGTTCTTC
CASSQDSKDYNEQFF
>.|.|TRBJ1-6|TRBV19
TGTGCCAGTAGTATTAAGGGACCACGGTCACCCCTCCACTTT
CASSIKGPRSPLHF
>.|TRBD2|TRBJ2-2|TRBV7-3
TGTGCCAGCAGTCTAAGCGGGGGTCCGACCGGGGAGCTGTTTTTT
CASSLSGGPTGELFF
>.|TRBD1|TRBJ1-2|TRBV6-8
TGTGCCAGCAGTAATAGGACAGGCACTAACTATGGCTACACCTTC
CASSNRTGTNYGYTF
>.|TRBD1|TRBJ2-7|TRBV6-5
TGTGCCAGCAGTATGGGGGACAGGGGCTACGAGCAGTACTTC
CASSMGDRGYEQYF